This TCR beta chain was profiled in a study of Ad26.COV2.S vaccination and SARS-CoV-2 variants. Study-wide context: Ad26.COV2.S, an intramuscular injection, was given once or twice 56 days apart. Findings and limits, study-wide: Total T cell responses, in the TCR breadth and depth analyses, may have been underestimated.

Regarding treatment: about 20 received Ad26.COV2.S at low or high dose, single or two shots; several received placebo; per-sample allocation not given. Sampling was done on day 63 after the first vaccine or placebo injection. Wuhan-strain spike was delivered by a replication-incompetent Ad26 vector. Turning to this clone: The antigen remains unidentified.

The CDR3 runs 13 residues. CDR1 is GTSNPN and CDR2 is SVGIG in the germline V gene (reference sequence). V lost 0 bases and J lost 6, with 9 bases in between. Repertoires were generated with immunoSEQ multiplex PCR, while TCRdb's copy carries only in-frame clones and drops some. Of hundreds of thousands of clones in the sample, roughly 90% were seen once. V is TRBV30 and J is TRBJ2-4; D not resolved. The source of this sequence is a person between 18 and 59 years old who received the Ad26.COV2.S COVID-19 vaccine or a placebo. Material: peripheral blood, obtained in a trial of Ad26.COV2.S vaccine versus placebo. CDR3 nucleotide sequence: TGTGCCTGGAGTGTACCCTCGGGAAACATTCAGTACTTC. It encodes CAWSVPSGNIQYF.